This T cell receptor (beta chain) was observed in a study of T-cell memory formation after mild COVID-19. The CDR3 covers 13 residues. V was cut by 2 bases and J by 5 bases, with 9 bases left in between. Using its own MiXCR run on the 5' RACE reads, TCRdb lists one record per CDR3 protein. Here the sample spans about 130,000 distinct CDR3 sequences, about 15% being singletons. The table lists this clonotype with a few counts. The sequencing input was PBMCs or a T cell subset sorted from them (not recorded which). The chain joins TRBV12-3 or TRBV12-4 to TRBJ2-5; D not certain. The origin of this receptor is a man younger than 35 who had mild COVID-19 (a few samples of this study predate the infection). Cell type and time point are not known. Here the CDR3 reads CASSLTRSETQYF. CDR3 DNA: TGTGCCAGCAGTTTAACCCGATCGGAGACCCAGTACTTC.